This record covers a single TCR beta chain. Its matching antigen is unknown. The data are from a study of T cell repertoires in cytomegalovirus infection. Study summary: CMV epitopes in the study were HLA-C-restricted (recently identified) and HLA-B-restricted (well studied). A matching HLA type, together with CMV infection, was signaled by public TCR beta signatures. Study-level results: Ex vivo responses were dominated by HLA-C-restricted CMV-specific TCR beta clonotypes. Using cumulative public TCR beta family frequency, the authors identified those who carried CMV together with the relevant HLA.

Using its own MiXCR run on the reads, TCRdb lists one record per CDR3 protein. The table has roughly 90,000 distinct CDR3 sequences, 25% to 30% seen once. This CDR3 region has 12 residues. The V gene's germline CDR1 is SNHLY and CDR2 FYNNEI. V was cut by 9 bases and J by 3 bases, with 9 bases left in between. The TCR sequence derives from a human donor in good health (CMV status not recorded). Some clones in this sample may be carry-over from other donors' samples. The specimen was CD8+ T cells from cultured PBMCs, collected from culture after CMV antigen stimulation. V and J are TRBV2 and TRBJ2-1; tentatively, D is TRBD1 or TRBD2 (5 bases each). The chain's CDR3 is CARRDDYNEQFF. DNA of the CDR3: TGTGCCAGAAGGGACGACTACAATGAGCAGTTCTTC.